This entry features one T cell receptor beta chain sequence. Germline CDR1 SGHNT, CDR2 YYREEE (reference sequence). CDR3 length: 14 amino acids. Between the trimmed V and J ends, which lost 0 bases and 7 bases, there was a span of 12 bases. These data come from a study of blood T cell repertoires in COVID-19. In the original processing: The assay estimated nucleated cells by amplifying reference gene primers. The table came from immunoSEQ multiplex PCR; TCRdb's copy has only in-frame clones and leaves some out. From that table come the V and J calls and clone size; the DNA was used to work out D and trimming. The sample has approximately 46,000 clones; about 79% are singletons.

The TCR sequence derives from a human donor in a cohort sampled during active COVID-19. The chain uses TRBV5-4 and TRBJ2-3; a weak D match, TRBD2 (6 bases). The sequenced sample was peripheral blood. CDR3 amino acids: CASSLAGTLNTQYF. The CDR3 DNA sequence: TGTGCCAGCAGCTTGGCCGGGACTCTGAATACGCAGTATTTT.